Described below is a single T cell receptor beta chain sequence and its context. This clonotype showed up just a few times. This clone's antigen is unknown. The input lacks base qualities; no much larger clone sits a single base away. For this chain, trimming is 4 bases at the V end and 7 bases at the J end, and the number of junction bases without a gene match is 11. CDR1 and CDR2, per the germline V gene, are SGDLS and YYNGEE. The CDR3 contains 15 residues, cysteine and phenylalanine counted. The entry retains the CDR3 DNA only, 45 bases that are in frame from base 1. The sample comes from a study of identical twins (dated by TCRdb to 2016 to 2018). General notes on the study: To test whether fetal clonotypes persist, the study used deep sequencing on TCR alpha and beta repertoires from monozygotic twins, unrelated adults of various ages, and cord blood. To rule out contamination, the twin experiments were replicated at different times with different library preparation protocols.

The protocol used for the library was 5' RACE. Sequencing was carried out with an Illumina HiSeq 2000. A universal primer binding site was added through template switching, and the final cDNA carried a unique molecular identifier so that TCR cDNA molecules could be counted accurately. First-strand cDNA for TCR alpha and beta chains was synthesized from specific primers in the conserved constant-segment region. To control for contamination, each cDNA library was double barcoded with a SMART-Mk sample barcode plus Illumina barcodes. TruSeq adapter sequences and Illumina sample barcodes were added in two successive PCR steps. Sequencing of the TCR alpha and beta cDNA libraries was done on the Illumina HiSeq platform using custom primers. The original pipeline was this. MiGEC was used to process raw reads and extract unique molecular identifiers, and MiXCR was used to find CDR3 positions. For each individual, recombination models were inferred using an EM algorithm with the repgenHMM and IGoR tools. Shared clonotypes were analyzed with the tcR package in R, and sharing was normalized by the product of cloneset sizes. To study raw recombination free of thymic and clonal selection effects, out-of-frame nonproductive sequences were analyzed. The public reads were run again by TCRdb, first through fastp at Q25 and then through MiXCR, and only productive beta chains were kept. One record per CDR3 amino acid sequence lists the most common genes and DNA. In this record, the V and J calls reflect TCRdb's handling and not the investigators' own analysis. The sample yields 200,000 to 250,000 distinct CDR3 sequences; 7.5% were counted once. The ten largest account for more than 5% of the sample.

Every donor was a healthy Caucasian. The twin cohort comprised three pairs of female monozygotic twins, all aged about 18 to 29 years. CD4+ and CD8+ T cell populations were isolated with positive isolation kits from Invitrogen. General findings and caveats noted by the study authors: Excess twin sharing in beta out-of-frame sequences was weaker because fewer shared sequences lowered the signal-to-noise ratio. Because the same donors could not be followed over many years, conclusions were based on cross-sectional statistical analysis. Out-of-frame TCR alpha sharing in monozygotic twins was systematically underestimated by recombination models, whereas sharing between unrelated individuals was in agreement with the recombination models. Compared with coincidental sharing between unrelated individuals, an excess of low generation-probability sequences was observed among out-of-frame TCR alpha sequences shared between twins. Invariant T cells such as MAIT and iNKT could partly confound zero-insertion analyses, though diverse VJ usage argued against this for most clonotypes. Fewer insertions were carried by abundant cord blood beta clonotypes; a weaker similar trend was observed in young adult naive repertoires, while no such trend was observed in memory repertoires.

These data are also associated with another study on yellow fever vaccine responses in identical twins. Taken from the second paper: According to the authors, the vaccine-induced T cell response in identical twins seemed to be partly convergent and partly specific to each individual. In the study, vaccine-responding T cell clones were precisely tracked in identical twins.

This sequence uses TRBV9 and TRBJ2-1; 7 central nucleotides agree with TRBD2. This TCR was recovered from a woman younger than 30 in good health. What was sequenced was CD8+ T cells sorted from blood. The sequence in DNA is TGTGCCAGCAGCCCAAGTGGTGCGGGAGCAAATGAGCAGTTCTTC. Translated, it reads CASSPSGAGANEQFF.